The 14 T cell receptor beta chains below come from one sample, sequenced in a study of CD8 T cells in ankylosing spondylitis (dated by TCRdb to 2016 to 2017). Library prep was done by 5' RACE. The sample was run on an Illumina HiSeq 2500. Clones were called with MiXCR by TCRdb after fastp trimmed the public reads at Q25, and only in-frame beta chains were retained. Rows matching on CDR3 protein sequence are summarized as one entry with the most common DNA and genes. Counted in this sample were about 540,000 distinct CDR3 sequences; roughly an eighth of them appeared once. The leading ten clones occupy about 6.5% of the sample. What the research found in general, with its limitations: Blood from ankylosing spondylitis patients appeared to be characterized by a TCR beta motif composed of under ten highly homologous amino acid variants.

Antigens of these TCRs are unknown. Sequenced: blood, either unsorted or a sorted T cell fraction (not recorded which). The receptors derive from a male donor with ankylosing spondylitis.

Many counts were recorded for this clonotype. The chain is built from TRBV5-1 and TRBJ1-5; 9 bases line up with TRBD1. CDR3 length: 16 amino acids. Germline V gives CDR1 SGHRS, CDR2 YFSETQ. V dropped 4 bases and J dropped 0; count of bases not matched to a gene: 5. The CDR3 DNA reads TGCGCCAGCAGCCCCACGACAGGGGGTAGCAATCAGCCCCAGCATTTT. Translating gives CASSPTTGGSNQPQHF.

This clonotype was detected only a few times. The V gene is TRBV4-1, the J gene TRBJ1-5; no definite D call. The CDR3 contains 15 residues. Trimming removed 1 base at V and 2 bases at J, with 9 bases between. In germline, CDR1 is MGHRA, CDR2 YSYEKL. CDR3 amino acids: CASSQAQRGNQPQHF. DNA for the CDR3: TGCGCCAGCAGCCAAGCCCAGCGAGGCAATCAGCCCCAGCATTTT.

This clonotype was counted only a few times. This chain connects TRBV7-9 to TRBJ1-2; D remains ambiguous. The CDR3 consists of 14 residues. Between the trimmed V and J ends, which lost 2 bases and 5 bases, there was a span of 12 bases. CDR1 SEHNR and CDR2 FQNEAQ come from the germline V gene (reference sequence). The CDR3 reads CASSLNAAEYGYTF. The DNA of the CDR3 is TGTGCCAGCAGCTTAAATGCGGCGGAGTATGGCTACACCTTC.

This clonotype appeared a few times. V gene TRBV5-1 combines with J gene TRBJ1-4; 8 bases agree with TRBD1. Germline CDR1 is SGHRS and CDR2 is YFSETQ. This CDR3 has 14 residues. V was clipped by 5 bases and J by 10 bases; unmatched bases: 10. CDR3 amino acids: CASSTGTGDGKLFF. The CDR3 nucleotides are TGCGCCAGCAGTACCGGGACAGGAGACGGAAAACTGTTTTTT.

Only a few counts were recorded for this clonotype. The chain employs TRBV28 and TRBJ1-2; maybe TRBD1 (6 bases). The CDR3 totals 15 residues. The germline V gene encodes CDR1 MDHEN and CDR2 SYDVKM. With 2 bases removed from V and 7 bases from J, the gap between germline ends came to 17 bases. The CDR3 is CASSLGTPGASGYTF. The DNA of the CDR3 is TGTGCCAGCAGTTTAGGGACACCAGGCGCTTCTGGCTACACCTTC.

The V and J genes are TRBV20-1 and TRBJ2-5; 9 nucleotides line up with TRBD1. CDR1 and CDR2 (germline): DFQATT, SNEGSKA (reference sequence). The CDR3 runs 14 residues. The V segment lost 0 bases and the J segment 3 bases; nucleotides outside the gene matches: 2. For the CDR3, the DNA is TGCAGTGCTAGAGAGGGGACAGGGAAAGAGACCCAGTACTTC. Translated: CSAREGTGKETQYF.

This clonotype was counted ten times or more. The chain employs TRBV12-3 or TRBV12-4 and TRBJ2-2; D gene unclear. The CDR3 has 15 residues. V was cut by 8 bases and J by 2 bases, with 15 bases left in between. CDR3 amino acids: CASGQTELNTGELFF. CDR3 nucleotides: TGTGCCAGCGGCCAGACGGAGCTTAACACCGGGGAGCTGTTTTTT.

This clonotype appeared a few times. The CDR3 nucleotides read TGCAGTGCTAGAGGTCCGGCGGGATGGTCCTACAATGAGCAGTTCTTC. The encoded protein is CSARGPAGWSYNEQFF. This chain connects TRBV20-1 to TRBJ2-1, with D possibly matching TRBD2 (6 bases). With 1 base removed from V and 1 base from J, the gap between germline ends came to 14 bases. CDR3 length equals 16 residues. Germline assignment: CDR1 DFQATT and CDR2 SNEGSKA (reference sequence).

The chain recombines TRBV5-1 with TRBJ2-5; D may be TRBD2 (6 bases). V lost 6 bases and J lost 4, with 16 bases in between. The CDR3 consists of 14 residues. Germline V gene lookup returns CDR1 SGHRS and CDR2 YFSETQ. In nucleotides, the CDR3 is TGCGCCAGCACCTCGATGGGGGGTCGAGAGACCCAGTACTTC. Translating it yields CASTSMGGRETQYF.

This clonotype came up a few times. V usage is TRBV11-2 and J usage is TRBJ2-2; 14 bases map to TRBD2. V lost 0 bases and J lost 0; bases outside the gene matches: 12. CDR1 and CDR2 (germline): SGHAT, FQNNGV. The CDR3 is 22 residues long. CDR3 coding DNA: TGTGCCAGCAGCTTAGAGGGGGGACTAGCGGGAGTCCCAGGCACGAACACCGGGGAGCTGTTTTTT. The encoded protein is CASSLEGGLAGVPGTNTGELFF.

This clonotype was seen a handful of times. This chain uses TRBV11-3 with TRBJ1-4, with no clear D. The CDR3 is made up of 14 amino acids. Germline lookup yields CDR1 SGHNT and CDR2 YENEEA. V lost 2 bases and J lost 8, with 12 bases in between. CDR3 sequence (DNA): TGTGCCAGCAGCTTAATTGGTTTGGGGGAAAAACTGTTTTTT. Protein: CASSLIGLGEKLFF.

The V gene is TRBV11-3, the J gene TRBJ1-1; 10 bases fit TRBD1. This CDR3 is 16 amino acids long. V lost 5 bases and J lost 6; bases outside the gene matches: 12. The germline V gene has CDR1 SGHNT and CDR2 YENEEA. The CDR3: CASSARQGADWAEAFF. For the CDR3, the DNA is TGTGCCAGCAGCGCCCGACAGGGGGCTGATTGGGCTGAAGCTTTCTTT.

This clonotype showed up many times. The gene calls are TRBV29-1 and TRBJ2-1; TRBD2 aligns across 14 bases. Germline values: CDR1 SQVTM, CDR2 ANQGSEA. The CDR3 is 14 amino acids. J gave up 10 bases and V 6 bases, and 8 bases lay outside the gene matches. DNA of the CDR3: TGCAGCGTAAAGGGACTAGCGGGAGATCGGGAGCAGTTCTTC. Protein: CSVKGLAGDREQFF.

The chain links TRBV5-1 to TRBJ2-3; D perhaps matches TRBD2 (5 bases). Germline V gives CDR1 SGHRS, CDR2 YFSETQ. Deletions cut 4 bases from V and 2 bases from J, with 17 bases between. This CDR3 has 16 residues. DNA of the CDR3: TGCGCCAGCAGCCCCCTGCGGGCGAGAGACACAGATACGCAGTATTTT. Residues: CASSPLRARDTDTQYF. The full variable domain, with the rest looked up from reference TRBV5-1 and TRBJ2-3, is KAGVTQTPRYLIKTRGQQVTLSCSPISGHRSVSWYQQTPGQGLQFLFEYFSETQRNKGNFPGRFSGRQFSNSRSEMNVSTLELGDSALYLCASSPLRARDTDTQYFGPGTRLTVL.